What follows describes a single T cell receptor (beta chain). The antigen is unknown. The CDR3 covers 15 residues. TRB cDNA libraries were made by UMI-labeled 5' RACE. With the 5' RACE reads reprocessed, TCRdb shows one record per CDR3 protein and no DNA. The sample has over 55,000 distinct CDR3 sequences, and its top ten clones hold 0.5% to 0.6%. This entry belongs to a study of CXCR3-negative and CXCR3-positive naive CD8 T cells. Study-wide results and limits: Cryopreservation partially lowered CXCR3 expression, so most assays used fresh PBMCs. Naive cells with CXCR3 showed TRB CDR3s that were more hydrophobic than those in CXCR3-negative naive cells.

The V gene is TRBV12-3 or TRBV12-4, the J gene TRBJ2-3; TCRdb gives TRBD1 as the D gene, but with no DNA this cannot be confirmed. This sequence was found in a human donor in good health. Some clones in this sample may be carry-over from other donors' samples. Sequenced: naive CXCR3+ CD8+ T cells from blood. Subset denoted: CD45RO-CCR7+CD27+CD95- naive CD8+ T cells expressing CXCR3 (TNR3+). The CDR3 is CASSPGGYIPDTQYF.